What follows are 23 T cell receptor beta chains derived from one specimen sequenced in a study of breast tumors, draining lymph nodes, adjacent tissues. TCRdb passed the multiplex PCR reads through MiXCR, listing each CDR3 protein once. The repertoire consists of 200,000 to 300,000 distinct CDR3 sequences, with 30% to 35% occurring once and the leading ten covering around 1%. The lymph nodes were axillary draining lymph nodes from breast cancer patients. Sequences were obtained from axillary lymph node tissue. The receptors were gathered from a female donor with breast cancer. Some clones in this sample may be carry-over from other donors' samples.

The table lists this clonotype with a few counts. A much larger clone is a single base away; this may be a read error. The genes are TRBV4-1 and TRBJ2-3, with 12 bases aligning to TRBD2. This CDR3 is built from 17 residues. The V gene's germline CDR1 is MGHRA and CDR2 YSYEKL. The DNA of the CDR3 is TGCGCCAGCAGCCAATATTCGACTAGCGGGGGCACAGGTACGCAGTATTTT. Translated, it gives CASSQYSTSGGTGTQYF.

The table lists this clonotype with many counts. The chain is built from TRBV29-1 and TRBJ2-7; 12 bases are a match to TRBD2. The CDR3 spans 15 residues. The trim removed 6 bases at V and 1 base at J, leaving 7 bases unmatched. Germline CDR1 and CDR2: SQVTM and ANQGSEA. The CDR3 region has the DNA TGCAGCGTGTCCCTAGCGGGAGGGCGATCCTACGAGCAGTACTTC. Its translation is CSVSLAGGRSYEQYF.

Many counts were recorded for this clonotype. This chain uses TRBV5-5 with TRBJ1-4; the D gene is possibly TRBD1 (5 bases). The V end lost 4 bases, the J end lost 5 bases, and 9 bases lay between the germline ends. This CDR3 spans 13 amino acids. In germline, CDR1 is SGHKS, CDR2 YYEKEE (reference sequence). CDR3 in DNA: TGTGCCAGCAGCGGGGACTTAAATGAAAAACTGTTTTTT. This codes for CASSGDLNEKLFF.

This clonotype was picked up many times. The V call is TRBV19, the J call TRBJ1-5; no reliable D call. V lost 2 bases, J lost 4 bases, and 9 bases lay in between. The germline V gene has CDR1 LNHDA and CDR2 SQIVND (reference sequence). CDR3 length: 14 amino acids. CDR3: CASSIPPPNQPQHF. DNA of the CDR3: TGTGCCAGTAGTATACCCCCCCCAAATCAGCCCCAGCATTTT.

This clonotype was seen many times. V gene TRBV4-3 combines with J gene TRBJ2-1; 8 bases fit TRBD1. Looked up from germline, CDR1 is LGHNA and CDR2 is YSLEER. The CDR3 consists of 17 residues. Germline trimming cut 1 base from V and 6 bases from J; bases unmatched to any gene: 11. The CDR3 coding sequence is TGCGCCAGCAGCCAAGTACGCTCGACAGGGGACCTCAATGAGCAGTTCTTC. It is translated as CASSQVRSTGDLNEQFF.

This clonotype was picked up many times. V usage is TRBV6-5 and J usage is TRBJ2-2; tentatively, D is TRBD2 (5 bases). Germline CDR1 reads MNHEY; CDR2 reads SVGAGI. This CDR3 is built from 18 residues. Deletions cut 5 bases from V and 1 base from J, with 20 bases between. This chain's CDR3 is CASSPRWSKGRNTGELFF. The CDR3 DNA sequence: TGTGCCAGCAGTCCCCGTTGGTCCAAAGGGAGGAACACCGGGGAGCTGTTTTTT.

This clonotype was counted at least ten times. This sequence joins TRBV5-4 and TRBJ2-1, with TRBD2 matching 13 bases. The CDR3 sequence is 16 residues long. Per germline, CDR1 SGHNT and CDR2 YYREEE (reference sequence). The V gene end was trimmed by 1 base and the J gene end by 4 bases; junction bases not matched to a gene: 2. The CDR3 here is CASSLPGLAGYNEQFF. The CDR3, as DNA: TGTGCCAGCAGCTTGCCGGGACTAGCGGGATACAATGAGCAGTTCTTC.

This clonotype was counted ten times or more. The chain employs TRBV12-5 and TRBJ1-4; the match to TRBD1 covers 7 bases. This CDR3 has 14 amino acids. Trimming removed 7 bases from V and 4 bases from J; junction bases left unmatched: 6. In germline, CDR1 is LGHNT, CDR2 FRNRAP. CDR3 bases: TGTGCTAGTGCCCCGGGACAGTTTAATGAAAAACTGTTTTTT. Translation: CASAPGQFNEKLFF.

There are many counts of this clonotype. The V call is TRBV19, the J call TRBJ2-1, with 8 bases lining up with TRBD2. The CDR3 is 15 residues long. Germline V gene lookup returns CDR1 LNHDA and CDR2 SQIVND (reference sequence). Trimming removed 3 bases from V and 5 bases from J; junction bases left unmatched: 6. In DNA form, the CDR3 reads TGTGCCAGTAGTATGCCGGGAGGGGTAAACAATGAGCAGTTCTTC. Its protein product is CASSMPGGVNNEQFF.

At least ten counts were recorded for this clonotype. The chain couples TRBV24-1 to TRBJ2-3; D tentatively reads TRBD1 or TRBD2 (5 bases each). Between the trimmed V and J ends, which lost 4 bases and 2 bases, there was a span of 15 bases. The CDR3 has 16 amino acids. Germline loops: CDR1 KGHDR, CDR2 SFDVKD. This chain's CDR3 is CATSDRDGQLTDTQYF. DNA of the CDR3: TGTGCCACCAGTGACCGGGACGGCCAACTCACAGATACGCAGTATTTT.

This clonotype was observed once. A much larger clone sits a single nucleotide away, making a read error possible. The V gene is TRBV11-2, the J gene TRBJ2-5; no firm D call. Germline V gene sequence: CDR1 SGHAT, CDR2 FQNNGV. The CDR3 loop spans 15 amino acids. The CDR3: CASSLGFLYQEAQYF. CDR3 nucleotide sequence: TGTGCCAGCAGCTTAGGGTTTCTGTACCAAGAGGCCCAGTACTTC.

This clonotype was seen repeatedly, ten times or more. The V and J genes are TRBV5-1 and TRBJ2-1; 8 bases are shared with TRBD1. Trimming removed 0 bases from V and 7 bases from J; junction bases left unmatched: 6. The CDR3 has 15 amino acids. Germline assignment: CDR1 SGHRS and CDR2 YFSETQ. The CDR3, as DNA: TGCGCCAGCAGCTTGGGGACAGGGAGTCATAATGAGCAGTTCTTC. This gives the protein CASSLGTGSHNEQFF.

The chain couples TRBV25-1 to TRBJ1-5; the D call may be TRBD1 or TRBD2 (5 bases each). The J call may not be correct, given that the DNA end is closer to TRBJ2-3. CDR1 MGHDK and CDR2 SYGVNS come from the germline V gene. The CDR3 sequence is 13 residues long. CDR3 sequence: CASSGAGHQPQYF. Here the CDR3 DNA reads TGTGCCAGCAGCGGGGCTGGCCATCAGCCCCAGTATTTT.

This clonotype was seen at least ten times. The chain joins TRBV6-5 to TRBJ1-5; no definite D call. Germline V gene lookup returns CDR1 MNHEY and CDR2 SVGAGI. The CDR3 has 12 amino acids. The V gene lost 4 bases and the J gene lost 4 bases, with 5 bases spanning the gap. CDR3 residues: CASSSPNQPQHF. The CDR3 bases are TGTGCCAGCAGTTCCCCTAATCAGCCCCAGCATTTT.

There are a few counts of this clonotype. A single base separates this from a much larger clone, so it may be a read error. V and J are TRBV19 and TRBJ2-7, with D tentatively TRBD1 (6 bases). The CDR3 runs to 12 residues. CDR1 is LNHDA and CDR2 is SQIVND in the germline V gene (reference sequence). CDR3 residues: CASSAQGYEQCF. As DNA, the CDR3 is TGTGCCAGTAGTGCCCAGGGGTACGAGCAGTGCTTC.

This clonotype has a count of ten or more. This chain links TRBV6-1 with TRBJ2-3; D may correspond to TRBD1 or TRBD2 (6 bases each). The germline V gene encodes CDR1 MNHNS and CDR2 SASEGT. The V gene lost 5 bases and the J gene lost 1 base, with 16 bases spanning the gap. This CDR3 has 16 residues. The CDR3 nucleotides read TGTGCCAGCAGTACCTACGGGGGCCGCCGCACAGATACGCAGTATTTT. Encoded protein: CASSTYGGRRTDTQYF.

This clonotype was found many times. The CDR3 nucleotides are TGCGCCAGCAGTGAAGTCGGGGGGTCGAACACCGGGGAGCTGTTTTTT. Translating it yields CASSEVGGSNTGELFF. The rearrangement uses TRBV10-1 and TRBJ2-2; 7 nucleotides align to TRBD2. With V trimmed by 3 bases and J by 0 bases, 4 bases remained unmatched. Germline V gene data show CDR1 as WNHNN and CDR2 as SYGVQD (reference sequence). This CDR3 is 16 amino acids long.

This clonotype was counted many times. The V call is TRBV20-1, the J call TRBJ2-5, with TRBD2 matching 9 bases. Germline trimming cut 5 bases from V and 5 bases from J; bases unmatched to any gene: 15. This CDR3 region has 16 residues. Germline V CDR1 and CDR2: DFQATT, SNEGSKA (reference sequence). The CDR3 here is CSAQPSGARFGETQYF. DNA for the CDR3: TGCAGTGCTCAACCTAGCGGGGCGCGATTTGGCGAGACCCAGTACTTC.

As to this clonotype: A read error may produce the germline difference seen at one junction end. V is TRBV30 and J is TRBJ2-3; maybe TRBD2 (5 bases). CDR1 GTSNPN and CDR2 SVGIG come from the germline V gene (reference sequence). The CDR3 contains 16 residues. CDR3 protein: CAWSVLPSQNTDTRYF. As DNA, the CDR3 is TGTGCCTGGAGTGTACTGCCTAGCCAAAACACAGATACGCGGTATTTT.

This clonotype was seen repeatedly, ten times or more. The chain has TRBV7-8 and TRBJ1-4; TRBD1 aligns across 8 bases. V lost 1 base and J lost 7; bases outside the gene matches: 2. The germline gives CDR1 SGHVS, CDR2 FQNEAQ. This CDR3 contains 14 residues. CDR3 sequence (DNA): TGTGCCAGCAGCTTAGGACAGGGGTTTGAAAAACTGTTTTTT. This sequence encodes CASSLGQGFEKLFF.

This clonotype was seen a few times. This chain's CDR3 is CASNLQGPGLAGVYEQFF. CDR3 nucleotide sequence: TGTGCCAGCAATCTACAGGGGCCGGGACTAGCGGGAGTTTATGAGCAGTTCTTC. The gene calls are TRBV12-3 or TRBV12-4 and TRBJ2-1; 14 bases line up with TRBD2. The CDR3 sequence is 18 residues long. V was pared by 7 bases and J by 8 bases, with 16 bases of the junction left unmatched.

With respect to this clonotype: It may be a read error: a sequence one base away is much more abundant. This chain links TRBV11-3 with TRBJ2-1; 8 nucleotides line up with TRBD2. Germline lookup yields CDR1 SGHNT and CDR2 YENEEA. This CDR3 spans 15 amino acids. The ends lost 1 base at V and 3 bases at J; junction bases unmatched: 2. DNA of the CDR3: TGTGCCAGCAGCTTAGTGACTAGCGACTACAATGAGCAGTTCTTC. Residues: CASSLVTSDYNEQFF.

This clonotype was detected ten times or more. The genes are TRBV5-1 and TRBJ2-1; 11 bases agree with TRBD2. CDR3 size: 15 residues. CDR1 is SGHRS and CDR2 is YFSETQ in the germline V gene. Trimming took 4 bases from V and 6 from J; bases not matched to a gene: 6. This chain's CDR3 is CASSAGTSGVNEQFF. Written as DNA, the CDR3 is TGCGCCAGCAGCGCCGGGACTAGCGGAGTCAATGAGCAGTTCTTC.